Included here is one TCR beta chain sequence, with context. The data are from a study of blood T cell repertoires in COVID-19. The overall study: Both acute and convalescent COVID-19 samples were obtained from the United States, Italy and Spain. PBMCs, B-cell-depleted T cells, or T cells were the source of the cDNA or gDNA that made up the material.

The germline V gene has CDR1 MNHEY and CDR2 SVGAGI. The CDR3 has 15 residues. V shed 3 bases and J shed 1 base, with 13 bases lying between them. Original analysis: Amplification with reference gene primers provided the estimates of nucleated cell counts. TCRdb's table, derived via immunoSEQ multiplex PCR, lists solely in-frame clones and lacks some. V and J calls and clone size are those listed in that table; D and trimming were worked out from the DNA. The data hold 200,000 or so clones, with about 88% observed a single time. V gene TRBV6-5 combines with J gene TRBJ2-7; D possibly corresponds to TRBD1 (6 bases). The TCR was taken from a middle-aged woman who had recovered from COVID-19. The specimen was peripheral blood. CDR3 region: CASSYTGRTSYEQYF. For the CDR3, the DNA is TGTGCCAGCAGTTATACAGGGCGTACTTCCTACGAGCAGTACTTC.